This T cell receptor beta chain was sequenced in a study of T cells in Graves' hyperthyroidism and ophthalmopathy. This clonotype was counted many times. What it binds is not known. Trimming left V 2 bases short and J 5 bases short, with 18 bases between. Germline V lookup: CDR1 SGHAT, CDR2 FQNNGV. CDR3 length equals 16 residues. Study results and caveats: Most expanded thyroid clonotypes above 0.001 recurred in blood. Ophthalmopathy, which appeared later, was predicted by the model a median around 6 months before onset.

There were TCR beta CDR3 regions amplified from RNA transcripts. Using the HTBI primer set, a first-round RT-PCR was run on the TCR CDR3. TCRdb itself ran the multiplex PCR reads through MiXCR, one entry per CDR3 protein. The sample has under 350,000 distinct CDR3 sequences, roughly 13% seen once; the top ten hold roughly 8.5%. The sample consisted of blood. The TCR was taken from a woman aged 30 to 39 with Graves' hyperthyroidism that later progressed to Graves' ophthalmopathy. The chain combines TRBV11-2 with TRBJ2-5; a weak D match, TRBD1 (5 bases). CDR3 nucleotides: TGTGCCAGCAGCTTATCTGCAGGGATGGCTTGGGAGACCCAGTACTTC. The encoded protein is CASSLSAGMAWETQYF.